A single sample is the source of the 10 T cell receptor beta chains below, sequenced in a study of T cells after yellow fever vaccination. TCRdb processed the 5' RACE reads anew with MiXCR; each CDR3 protein has one entry. The sample yields hundreds of thousands of distinct CDR3 sequences, 9% to 15% seen once. The sequencing here drew on PBMCs, taken on the day of the yellow fever booster vaccination. The origin of the receptors is a man aged 30-40 years who received the YFV17D yellow fever vaccine.

This chain uses TRBV5-6 with TRBJ2-1; the match to TRBD2 covers 10 bases. CDR3 length: 17 residues. V dropped 5 bases and J dropped 3; count of bases not matched to a gene: 11. Per the germline V gene, CDR1 is SGHDT and CDR2 is YYEEEE. The CDR3 DNA is TGTGCCAGCAGAGAGTCTTCCGGGACTAGCGTCTACAATGAGCAGTTCTTC. This codes for CASRESSGTSVYNEQFF.

The rearrangement links TRBV10-3 to TRBJ2-2; 12 bases line up with TRBD1. Trimming took 4 bases from V and 0 from J; bases not matched to a gene: 9. This CDR3 is 19 amino acids long. Germline V gene lookup returns CDR1 ENHRY and CDR2 SYGVKD. CDR3 in DNA: TGTGCCATCAGTGCGTTGCCGGGACAGGGGGCCCCGAACACCGGGGAGCTGTTTTTT. Translated: CAISALPGQGAPNTGELFF.

This clonotype was found a few times. V usage is TRBV7-2 and J usage is TRBJ2-5; a weak D match, TRBD2 (5 bases). Germline CDR1 reads SGHTA; CDR2 reads FQGNSA. CDR3 length: 17 residues. Trimming pared 4 bases from V and 5 bases from J, leaving 23 bases between. The CDR3 here is CASSSGNWRVHGETQYF. In DNA form, the CDR3 reads TGTGCCAGCAGCTCCGGGAACTGGCGAGTCCATGGGGAGACCCAGTACTTC.

There are many counts of this clonotype. The chain carries TRBV14 and TRBJ1-6; tentative D call: TRBD1 (6 bases). The ends were cut back, 2 bases at V and 10 bases at J, with 12 bases in the middle. CDR1 and CDR2 from the germline V gene are SGHDN and FVKESK. This CDR3 is built from 14 residues. CDR3 residues: CASSQQGRESPLHF. For the CDR3, the DNA is TGTGCCAGCAGCCAACAGGGGAGAGAATCACCCCTCCACTTT.

In its sample, this clonotype was seen many times. This chain links TRBV7-2 with TRBJ2-5; 11 positions agree with TRBD1. V was clipped by 5 bases and J by 5 bases; unmatched bases: 7. Germline lookup yields CDR1 SGHTA and CDR2 FQGNSA. This CDR3 is built from 15 residues. The CDR3 sequence is CASSLGTGGVETQYF. CDR3 nucleotides: TGTGCCAGCAGCCTTGGGACAGGGGGTGTGGAGACCCAGTACTTC.

Ten or more counts support this clonotype. The chain couples TRBV15 to TRBJ2-1, with D perhaps being TRBD1 or TRBD2 (5 bases each). Deletions cut 5 bases from V and 9 bases from J, with 17 bases between. CDR1 and CDR2 from the germline V gene are LNHNV and YYDKDF (reference sequence). The CDR3 is 14 amino acids. The CDR3 DNA reads TGTGCCACCAGCGCCCCAGGGTATGGGGGTGAGCAGTTCTTC. It encodes CATSAPGYGGEQFF.

The chain carries TRBV6-5 and TRBJ2-3; perhaps TRBD1 as D (5 bases). CDR1 is MNHEY and CDR2 is SVGAGI in the germline V gene. This CDR3 spans 14 amino acids. V was cut by 2 bases and J by 2 bases, with 8 bases left in between. The CDR3 bases are TGTGCCAGCAGTTACGAAGGGGACACAGATACGCAGTATTTT. Its translation: CASSYEGDTDTQYF.

This chain connects TRBV5-1 to TRBJ1-5; 8 nucleotides match TRBD1. The CDR3 spans 16 residues. Germline V lookup: CDR1 SGHRS, CDR2 YFSETQ. V was clipped by 0 bases and J by 2 bases; unmatched bases: 4. The CDR3 DNA follows: TGCGCCAGCAGCTTGGGCCAGGGGGCGGGCAATCAGCCCCAGCATTTT. As protein: CASSLGQGAGNQPQHF.

The rearrangement uses TRBV11-2 and TRBJ2-1; 11 bases agree with TRBD2. The CDR3 is 16 amino acids. V shed 1 base, J shed 6 bases, and the junction held 5 bases outside the gene matches. The germline gives CDR1 SGHAT, CDR2 FQNNGV. The CDR3 sequence: CASSLGSGRAFNEQFF. The DNA of the CDR3 is TGTGCCAGCAGCTTAGGTAGCGGGAGGGCCTTCAATGAGCAGTTCTTC.

In this sample, this clonotype turned up many times. This chain joins TRBV29-1 and TRBJ1-2, with D hard to call. Germline V gene sequence: CDR1 SQVTM, CDR2 ANQGSEA. V was clipped by 7 bases and J by 4 bases, with 16 bases between them. This CDR3 has 13 amino acids. The CDR3, as DNA: TGCAGCGCCTCATCTGGGAAATTCTATGGCTACACCTTC. This encodes CSASSGKFYGYTF.